Following are 23 T cell receptor beta chains from one sample sequenced in a study of blood T cell repertoires in COVID-19. Clones were sequenced by immunoSEQ multiplex PCR, and TCRdb holds only the in-frame ones, with some missing. Among around 230,000 clones listed, approximately 89% were seen once. Material for sequencing was PBMCs or T cells enriched from blood (not recorded which). These receptors came from a middle-aged woman with acute COVID-19.

The chain employs TRBV7-9 and TRBJ2-7, with D perhaps matching TRBD2 (6 bases). The CDR3 has 13 residues. CDR1 and CDR2 (germline): SEHNR, FQNEAQ (reference sequence). Trimming stripped 5 bases from V and 6 bases from J, with 14 bases between. The CDR3 here is CASSPVLGGEQYF. As DNA, the CDR3 is TGTGCCAGCAGCCCAGTCCTGGGGGGCGAGCAGTACTTC.

This chain joins TRBV12-5 and TRBJ2-5; 7 bases fit TRBD2. With 5 bases clipped from V and 5 bases from J, the junction kept 8 bases outside the gene matches. Germline lookup yields CDR1 LGHNT and CDR2 FRNRAP. The CDR3 is 14 amino acids. CDR3: CASGRGGRGETQYF. The DNA of the CDR3 is TGTGCTAGTGGTAGGGGAGGGCGGGGGGAGACCCAGTACTTC.

The V call is TRBV2, the J call TRBJ2-2; 12 bases fit TRBD2. V gave up 0 bases and J gave up 7 bases; unmatched junction bases: 6. Germline V gives CDR1 SNHLY, CDR2 FYNNEI. The CDR3 sequence is 17 residues long. In DNA form, the CDR3 reads TGTGCCAGCAGTGAAGCGCGTCTAGCGGGGGGGTTCGGGGAGCTGTTTTTT. Amino acids: CASSEARLAGGFGELFF.

The chain carries TRBV9 and TRBJ2-3; TRBD2 aligns across 13 bases. Germline CDR1 is SGDLS and CDR2 is YYNGEE. The V segment lost 0 bases and the J segment 3 bases; nucleotides outside the gene matches: 4. This CDR3 comprises 17 residues. CDR3 region: CASSVELAGGPTDTQYF. CDR3 DNA: TGTGCCAGCAGCGTAGAACTAGCGGGAGGGCCAACAGATACGCAGTATTTT. The full variable domain, its missing parts supplied by reference TRBV9 and TRBJ2-3, is DSGVTQTPKHLITATGQRVTLRCSPRSGDLSVYWYQQSLDQGLQFLIQYYNGEERAKGNILERFSAQQFPDLHSELNLSSLELGDSALYFCASSVELAGGPTDTQYFGPGTRLTVL.

The chain carries TRBV5-6 and TRBJ2-2; a weak D match, TRBD1 (5 bases). Between the trimmed V and J ends, which lost 6 bases and 2 bases, there was a span of 23 bases. This CDR3 region has 18 residues. Germline lookup yields CDR1 SGHDT and CDR2 YYEEEE. The CDR3 coding sequence is TGTGCCAGCACCCCCTCGACAGTAAGGACACTTAACACCGGGGAGCTGTTTTTT. Protein product: CASTPSTVRTLNTGELFF.

This clone appeared once. The chain has TRBV5-4 and TRBJ1-2, with 9 bases matching TRBD1. This CDR3 is built from 15 residues. Germline V gives CDR1 SGHNT, CDR2 YYREEE (reference sequence). Trimming removed 4 bases from V and 7 bases from J; junction bases left unmatched: 11. In nucleotides, the CDR3 is TGTGCCAGCAGCCTGGACAGGGGCGCTGGTGGTGGCTACACCTTC. Translating it yields CASSLDRGAGGGYTF.

The gene calls are TRBV19 and TRBJ1-3; TRBD1 might be the D (5 bases). Germline assignment: CDR1 LNHDA and CDR2 SQIVND (reference sequence). CDR3 length equals 17 residues. V was pared by 0 bases and J by 1 base, with 13 bases between. The CDR3 coding sequence is TGTGCCAGTAGTATAGATTCCTTCAGGGCGTCTGGAAACACCATATATTTT. It is translated as CASSIDSFRASGNTIYF.

The V call is TRBV19, the J call TRBJ1-2; TRBD1 matches 7 bases. The CDR3 loop spans 13 amino acids. V lost 5 bases and J lost 4; bases outside the gene matches: 4. Germline-derived CDR1 and CDR2 are LNHDA and SQIVND (reference sequence). The CDR3 reads CASSLWTGYGYTF. As DNA, the CDR3 is TGTGCCAGTAGTCTCTGGACAGGCTATGGCTACACCTTC.

The V call is TRBV30, the J call TRBJ2-1; 14 positions match TRBD2. After removal of 3 bases from V and 7 bases from J, the junction contained 11 bases not matched to a gene. CDR3 size: 17 residues. Germline V gene lookup returns CDR1 GTSNPN and CDR2 SVGIG (reference sequence). The CDR3 sequence is CAWREARGLAGGNEQFF. CDR3 bases: TGTGCCTGGAGAGAGGCTCGAGGACTAGCGGGGGGAAATGAGCAGTTCTTC.

The V and J genes are TRBV7-2 and TRBJ1-1, with no clear D. Germline V lookup: CDR1 SGHTA, CDR2 FQGNSA. Trimming cost V 4 bases and J 1 base, with 13 bases left between them. The CDR3 loop spans 15 amino acids. Here the CDR3 DNA reads TGTGCCAGCAGCTCCCCCCTGCCGGGGAACACTGAAGCTTTCTTT. This sequence encodes CASSSPLPGNTEAFF. The whole variable domain, filled in from reference TRBV7-2 and TRBJ1-1, reads GAGVSQSPSNKVTEKGKDVELRCDPISGHTALYWYRQSLGQGLEFLIYFQGNSAPDKSGLPSDRFSAERTGGSVSTLTIQRTQQEDSAVYLCASSSPLPGNTEAFFGQGTRLTVV.

The chain recombines TRBV30 with TRBJ2-7; perhaps TRBD1 as D (6 bases). V gave up 5 bases and J gave up 4 bases, with 12 bases separating them. Germline loops: CDR1 GTSNPN, CDR2 SVGIG (reference sequence). This CDR3 comprises 12 residues. The DNA for the CDR3 is TGTGCCTGGGGTGAACAGGGATACGAGCAGTACTTC. Translation: CAWGEQGYEQYF. The complete variable domain, with remaining parts taken from reference TRBV30 and TRBJ2-7, reads SQTIHQWPATLVQPVGSPLSLECTVEGTSNPNLYWYRQAAGRGLQLLFYSVGIGQISSEVPQNLSASRPQDRQFILSSKKLLLSDSGFYLCAWGEQGYEQYFGPGTRLTVT.

The table lists this clone with a few counts. This rearrangement joins TRBV28 to TRBJ2-3; TRBD1 matches at 8 bases. CDR1 is MDHEN and CDR2 is SYDVKM in the germline V gene. The junction had 13 bases not matched to a gene; V was cut back by 6 bases and J by 5 bases. CDR3 size: 16 residues. The CDR3 nucleotides are TGTGCCAGCAGCTTCCCACCCGGGACAGGTAAAGATACGCAGTATTTT. Protein: CASSFPPGTGKDTQYF.

This clone turned up a few times. The chain links TRBV27 to TRBJ2-2; 9 bases map to TRBD2. V dropped 5 bases and J dropped 4; count of bases not matched to a gene: 11. The CDR3 sequence is 17 residues long. Looked up from germline, CDR1 is MNHEY and CDR2 is SMNVEV (reference sequence). The CDR3, as DNA: TGTGCCAGCAGTCGTCCGGGACTAGCATTAGTCACCGGGGAGCTGTTTTTT. Residues: CASSRPGLALVTGELFF.

The CDR3 sequence: CASSITEVNEKLFF. The CDR3 nucleotides are TGTGCCAGTAGTATAACAGAAGTTAATGAAAAACTGTTTTTT. The V call is TRBV19, the J call TRBJ1-4; D remains unclear. This CDR3 has 14 residues. Germline V gene data show CDR1 as LNHDA and CDR2 as SQIVND (reference sequence). V was trimmed by 2 bases and J by 4 bases, leaving 8 bases between them.

V gene TRBV7-6 combines with J gene TRBJ1-3; TRBD1 agrees at 8 bases. With V trimmed by 3 bases and J by 4 bases, 8 bases remained unmatched. Germline loops: CDR1 SGHVS, CDR2 FNYEAQ. CDR3 length: 16 amino acids. The CDR3 protein is CASSFSGAGGGNTIYF. The CDR3, as DNA: TGTGCCAGCAGCTTCTCCGGGGCAGGGGGCGGAAACACCATATATTTT.

This clone was detected only once. CDR3 residues: CASRGTPLETQYF. The CDR3 nucleotides are TGTGCCAGCAGGGGGACTCCCCTTGAGACCCAGTACTTC. The rearrangement uses TRBV7-2 and TRBJ2-5; D perhaps matches TRBD2 (6 bases). V was trimmed by 6 bases and J by 5 bases, leaving 13 bases between them. The CDR3 length is 13 residues. Germline V gene lookup returns CDR1 SGHTA and CDR2 FQGNSA.

The chain combines TRBV3-1 (or the pseudogene TRBV3-2) with TRBJ1-1; 8 bases agree with TRBD1. Germline values: CDR1 LGHDT, CDR2 YNNKEL (reference sequence). The J segment lost 2 bases and the V segment lost 0 bases, leaving 11 bases of the junction unmatched. CDR3 length: 18 residues. The CDR3 here is CASSQDQGPGTGNTEAFF. The CDR3 DNA reads as TGTGCCAGCAGCCAAGATCAGGGTCCCGGGACAGGTAACACTGAAGCTTTCTTT.

The gene calls are TRBV30 and TRBJ2-1; the D is unclear. Germline V lookup: CDR1 GTSNPN, CDR2 SVGIG (reference sequence). V dropped 5 bases and J dropped 0 bases, with 8 bases sitting between them. The CDR3 has 13 residues. The CDR3 sequence: CAWGVSSYNEQFF. CDR3 nucleotide sequence: TGTGCCTGGGGGGTGAGCTCCTACAATGAGCAGTTCTTC.

The gene calls are TRBV6-2 or TRBV6-3 and TRBJ1-6; 9 nucleotides agree with TRBD1. The CDR3 length is 15 residues. The junction had 9 bases not matched to a gene; V was cut back by 5 bases and J by 10 bases. Germline CDR1 and CDR2: MNHEY and SVGEGT. The CDR3 spells CASSKTGTGQSPLHF. CDR3 in DNA: TGTGCCAGCAGTAAAACCGGGACAGGGCAATCACCCCTCCACTTT.

The CDR3 region has the DNA TGTGCCAGCTCACCACAACAGGGGACCTTCTACGAGCAGTACTTC. This gives the protein CASSPQQGTFYEQYF. This chain uses TRBV18 with TRBJ2-7, with TRBD1 identical over 7 bases. This CDR3 contains 15 residues. In germline, CDR1 is KGHSH, CDR2 LQKENI. With V trimmed by 1 base and J by 3 bases, 6 bases remained unmatched.

The chain employs TRBV23-1 and TRBJ2-3; 10 bases match TRBD2. TRBV23-1 is given ORF status, its function remaining uncertain. This CDR3 comprises 14 residues. The ends lost 8 bases at V and 3 bases at J; junction bases unmatched: 5. The DNA for the CDR3 is TGCGCCAGCGGACCGGGACTAGCGACAGATACGCAGTATTTT. Protein: CASGPGLATDTQYF.

This clone was picked up one time. The rearrangement uses TRBV6-5 and TRBJ1-2; the D is unclear. V lost 2 bases to trimming and J lost 6 bases, with 16 bases between them. The CDR3 consists of 15 residues. Germline V gene lookup returns CDR1 MNHEY and CDR2 SVGAGI. The CDR3 spells CASSYRYKGVDGYTF. Written as DNA, the CDR3 is TGTGCCAGCAGTTACAGATACAAGGGAGTCGATGGCTACACCTTC.

The chain recombines TRBV19 with TRBJ1-5; weak D call: TRBD1 (5 bases). CDR1 is LNHDA and CDR2 is SQIVND in the germline V gene (reference sequence). The CDR3 consists of 15 residues. CDR3 residues: CATRGGKSSNQPQHF. CDR3 in DNA: TGTGCAACGCGCGGGGGGAAGAGTAGCAATCAGCCCCAGCATTTT.